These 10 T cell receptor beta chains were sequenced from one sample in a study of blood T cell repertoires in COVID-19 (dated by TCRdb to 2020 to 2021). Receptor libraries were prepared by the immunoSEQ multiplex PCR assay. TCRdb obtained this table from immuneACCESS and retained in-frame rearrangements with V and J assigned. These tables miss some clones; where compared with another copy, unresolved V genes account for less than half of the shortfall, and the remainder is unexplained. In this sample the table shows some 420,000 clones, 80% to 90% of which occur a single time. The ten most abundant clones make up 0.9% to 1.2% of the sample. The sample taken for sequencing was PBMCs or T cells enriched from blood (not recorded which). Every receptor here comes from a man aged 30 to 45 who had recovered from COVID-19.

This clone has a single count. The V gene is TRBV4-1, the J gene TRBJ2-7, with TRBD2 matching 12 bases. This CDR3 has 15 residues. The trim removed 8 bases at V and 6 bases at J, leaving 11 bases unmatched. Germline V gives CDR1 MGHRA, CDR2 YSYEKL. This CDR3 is CASGLMTSGSSEQYF. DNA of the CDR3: TGCGCCAGCGGACTCATGACTAGCGGGAGCTCCGAGCAGTACTTC.

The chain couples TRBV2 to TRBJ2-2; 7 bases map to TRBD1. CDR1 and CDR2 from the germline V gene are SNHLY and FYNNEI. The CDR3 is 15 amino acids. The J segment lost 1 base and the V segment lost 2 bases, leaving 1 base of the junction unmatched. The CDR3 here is CASSENRGNTGELFF. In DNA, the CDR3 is TGTGCCAGCAGTGAAAACAGGGGGAACACCGGGGAGCTGTTTTTT.

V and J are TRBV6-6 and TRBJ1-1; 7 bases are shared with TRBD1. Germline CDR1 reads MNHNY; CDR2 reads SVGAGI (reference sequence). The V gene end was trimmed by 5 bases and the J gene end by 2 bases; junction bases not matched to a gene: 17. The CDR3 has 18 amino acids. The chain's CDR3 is CASSPRGPGGRVNTEAFF. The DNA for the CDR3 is TGTGCCAGCAGTCCCCGAGGGCCAGGGGGGCGGGTAAACACTGAAGCTTTCTTT.

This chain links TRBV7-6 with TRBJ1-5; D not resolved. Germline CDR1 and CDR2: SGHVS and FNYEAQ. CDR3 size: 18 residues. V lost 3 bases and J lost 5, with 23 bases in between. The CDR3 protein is CASSFTPSQSASYQPQHF. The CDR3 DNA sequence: TGTGCCAGCAGCTTCACCCCTTCCCAAAGCGCAAGCTATCAGCCCCAGCATTTT.

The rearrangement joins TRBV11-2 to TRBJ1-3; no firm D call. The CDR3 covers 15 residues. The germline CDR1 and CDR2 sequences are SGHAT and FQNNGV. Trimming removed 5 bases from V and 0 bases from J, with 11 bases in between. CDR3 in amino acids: CASSEWRSSGNTIYF. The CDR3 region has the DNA TGTGCCAGCAGCGAATGGCGGAGCTCTGGAAACACCATATATTTT.

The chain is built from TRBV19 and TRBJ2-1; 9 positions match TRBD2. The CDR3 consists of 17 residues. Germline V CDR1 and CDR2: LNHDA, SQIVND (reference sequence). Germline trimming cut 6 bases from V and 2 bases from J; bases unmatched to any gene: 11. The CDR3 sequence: CASRAILAGNPYNEQFF. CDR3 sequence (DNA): TGTGCCAGTAGAGCGATTCTAGCGGGAAATCCCTACAATGAGCAGTTCTTC.

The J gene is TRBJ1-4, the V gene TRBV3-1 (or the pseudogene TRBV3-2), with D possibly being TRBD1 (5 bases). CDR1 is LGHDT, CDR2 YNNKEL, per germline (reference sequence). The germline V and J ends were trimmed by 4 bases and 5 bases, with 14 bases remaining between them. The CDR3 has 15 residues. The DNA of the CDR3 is TGTGCCAGCAGCCCTTCGGGGGGAGGCAATGAAAAACTGTTTTTT. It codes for CASSPSGGGNEKLFF.

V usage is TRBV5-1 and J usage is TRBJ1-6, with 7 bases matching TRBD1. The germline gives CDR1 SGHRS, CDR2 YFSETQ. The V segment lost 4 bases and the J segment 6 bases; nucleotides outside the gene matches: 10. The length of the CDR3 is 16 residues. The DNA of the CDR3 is TGCGCCAGCAGCCCCCGGACAGGATCGGTTAATTCACCCCTCCACTTT. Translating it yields CASSPRTGSVNSPLHF.

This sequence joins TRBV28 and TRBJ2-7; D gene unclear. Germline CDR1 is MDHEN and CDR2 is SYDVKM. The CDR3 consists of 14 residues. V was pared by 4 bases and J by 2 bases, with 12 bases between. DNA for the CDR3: TGTGCCAGCAGTTCCCCCCAGGTCCCCTACGAGCAGTACTTC. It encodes CASSSPQVPYEQYF.

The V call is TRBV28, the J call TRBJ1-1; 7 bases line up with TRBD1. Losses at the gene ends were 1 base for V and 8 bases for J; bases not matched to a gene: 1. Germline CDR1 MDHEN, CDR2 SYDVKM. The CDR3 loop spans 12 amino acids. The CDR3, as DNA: TGTGCCAGCAGTTTATTGGGACAGGAAGCTTTCTTT. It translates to CASSLLGQEAFF.